The clone carrying this TCR beta chain has only a few counts. Profiling relied on immunoSEQ multiplex PCR, and the TCRdb table lists in-frame clones only, not all of them. Of about 270,000 clones in the sample, approximately 86% were seen once. V lost 5 bases and J lost 7; bases outside the gene matches: 6. CDR1 and CDR2 from the germline V gene are KGHDR and SFDVKD. The CDR3 consists of 15 residues. This sample was included in a study of blood T cell repertoires in COVID-19. Sequencing input: peripheral blood. The chain combines TRBV24-1 with TRBJ1-5; TRBD1 aligns across 11 bases. The clonotype comes from a man aged 35 to 55 with active or convalescent COVID-19. This chain's CDR3 is CATSVGQGAEQPQHF. The CDR3 bases are TGTGCCACCAGTGTCGGACAGGGGGCCGAACAGCCCCAGCATTTT.